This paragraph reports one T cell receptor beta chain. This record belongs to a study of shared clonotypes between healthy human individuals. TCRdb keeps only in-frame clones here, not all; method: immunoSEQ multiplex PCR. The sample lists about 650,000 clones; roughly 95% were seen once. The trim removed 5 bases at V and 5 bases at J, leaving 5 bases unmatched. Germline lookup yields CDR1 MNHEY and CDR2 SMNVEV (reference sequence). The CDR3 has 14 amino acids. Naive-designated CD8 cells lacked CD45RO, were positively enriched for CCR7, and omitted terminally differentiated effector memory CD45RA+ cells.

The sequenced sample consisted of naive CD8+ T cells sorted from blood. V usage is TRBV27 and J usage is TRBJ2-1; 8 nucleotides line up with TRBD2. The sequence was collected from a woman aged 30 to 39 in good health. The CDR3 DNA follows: TGTGCCAGCAGTGAAGCGGGAGAGAACAATGAGCAGTTCTTC. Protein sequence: CASSEAGENNEQFF.